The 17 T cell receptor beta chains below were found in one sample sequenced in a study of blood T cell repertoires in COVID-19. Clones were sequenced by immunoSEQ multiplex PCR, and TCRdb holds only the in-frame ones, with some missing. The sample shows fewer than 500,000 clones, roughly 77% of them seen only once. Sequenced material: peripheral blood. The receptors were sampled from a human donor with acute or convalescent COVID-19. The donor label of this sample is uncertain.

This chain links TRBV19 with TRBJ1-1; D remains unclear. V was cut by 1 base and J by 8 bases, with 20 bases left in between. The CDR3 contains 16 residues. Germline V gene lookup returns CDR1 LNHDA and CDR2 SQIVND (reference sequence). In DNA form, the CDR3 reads TGTGCCAGTAGTATAGTCCGGGGTGGTCCATCGACCGAAGCTTTCTTT. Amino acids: CASSIVRGGPSTEAFF.

CDR3 DNA: TGTGCCAGCAGTGGAAGCGGGCTGGTGGCCAGGAGAACTGAAGCTTTCTTT. This translates into CASSGSGLVARRTEAFF. The rearrangement links TRBV6-1 to TRBJ1-1; D is ambiguous. V shed 4 bases and J shed 5 bases, with 23 bases lying between them. Germline CDR1 is MNHNS and CDR2 is SASEGT. The CDR3 extends over 17 amino acids.

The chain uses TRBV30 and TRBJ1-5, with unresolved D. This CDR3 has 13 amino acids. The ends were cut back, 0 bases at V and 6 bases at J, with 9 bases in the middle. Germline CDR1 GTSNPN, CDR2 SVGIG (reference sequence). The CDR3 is CAWSVFGSQPQHF. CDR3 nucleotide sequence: TGTGCCTGGAGTGTATTCGGGAGTCAGCCCCAGCATTTT.

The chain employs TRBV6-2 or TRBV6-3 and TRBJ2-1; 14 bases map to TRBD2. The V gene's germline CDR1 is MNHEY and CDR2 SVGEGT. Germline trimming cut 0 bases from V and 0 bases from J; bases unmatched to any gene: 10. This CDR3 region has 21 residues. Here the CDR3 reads CASSYSEGLAGVKSSYNEQFF. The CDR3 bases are TGTGCCAGCAGTTACTCAGAGGGACTAGCGGGGGTCAAAAGCTCCTACAATGAGCAGTTCTTC.

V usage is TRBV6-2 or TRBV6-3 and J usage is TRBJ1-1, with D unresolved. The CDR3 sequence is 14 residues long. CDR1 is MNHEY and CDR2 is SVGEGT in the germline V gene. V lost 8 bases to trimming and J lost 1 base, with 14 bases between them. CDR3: CASRLVGGNTEAFF. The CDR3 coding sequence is TGTGCCAGCCGCCTCGTAGGCGGGAACACTGAAGCTTTCTTT.

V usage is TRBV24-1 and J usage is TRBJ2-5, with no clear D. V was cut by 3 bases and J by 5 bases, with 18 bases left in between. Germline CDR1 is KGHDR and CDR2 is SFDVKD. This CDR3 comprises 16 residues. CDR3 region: CATSDGKARFTETQYF. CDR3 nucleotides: TGTGCCACCAGTGATGGTAAGGCTAGGTTTACGGAGACCCAGTACTTC.

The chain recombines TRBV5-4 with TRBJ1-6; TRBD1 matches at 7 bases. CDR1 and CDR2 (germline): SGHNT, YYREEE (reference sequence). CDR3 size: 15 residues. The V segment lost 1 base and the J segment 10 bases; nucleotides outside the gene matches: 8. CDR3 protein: CASSLKGGVGSPLHF. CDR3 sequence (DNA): TGTGCCAGCAGCTTGAAAGGGGGCGTAGGATCACCCCTCCACTTT.

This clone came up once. As DNA, the CDR3 is TGCGCCAGCAGCTACTTGACAGGGGATGAGGAGACCCAGTACTTC. Encoded protein: CASSYLTGDEETQYF. This chain joins TRBV5-1 and TRBJ2-5; TRBD1 matches at 8 bases. The CDR3 contains 15 residues. V dropped 3 bases and J dropped 5; count of bases not matched to a gene: 9. Germline V gene data show CDR1 as SGHRS and CDR2 as YFSETQ.

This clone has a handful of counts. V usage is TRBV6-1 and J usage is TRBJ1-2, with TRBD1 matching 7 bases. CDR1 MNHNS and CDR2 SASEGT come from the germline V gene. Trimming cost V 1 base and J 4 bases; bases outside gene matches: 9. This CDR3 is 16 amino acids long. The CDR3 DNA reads TGTGCCAGCAGTGAAGGCAGGGCGGGACAGCTCTATGGCTACACCTTC. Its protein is CASSEGRAGQLYGYTF.

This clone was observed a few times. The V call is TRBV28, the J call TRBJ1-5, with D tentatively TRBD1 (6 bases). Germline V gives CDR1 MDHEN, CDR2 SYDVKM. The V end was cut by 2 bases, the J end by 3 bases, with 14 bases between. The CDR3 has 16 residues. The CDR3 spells CASSLGEDRVNQPQHF. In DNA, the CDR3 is TGTGCCAGCAGTTTAGGTGAGGACAGAGTCAATCAGCCCCAGCATTTT. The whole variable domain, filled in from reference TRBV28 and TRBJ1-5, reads DVKVTQSSRYLVKRTGEKVFLECVQDMDHENMFWYRQDPGLGLRLIYFSYDVKMKEKGDIPEGYSVSREKKERFSLILESASTNQTSMYLCASSLGEDRVNQPQHFGDGTRLSIL.

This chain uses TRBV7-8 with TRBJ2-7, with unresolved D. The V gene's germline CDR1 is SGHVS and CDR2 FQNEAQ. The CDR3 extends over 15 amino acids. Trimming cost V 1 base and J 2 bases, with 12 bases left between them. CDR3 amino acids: CASSLDTAAPYEQYF. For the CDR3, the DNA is TGTGCCAGCAGCTTAGATACGGCGGCACCCTACGAGCAGTACTTC. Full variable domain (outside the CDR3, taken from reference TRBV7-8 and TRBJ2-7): GAGVSQSPRYKVAKRGQDVALRCDPISGHVSLFWYQQALGQGPEFLTYFQNEAQLDKSGLPSDRFFAERPEGSVSTLKIQRTQQEDSAVYLCASSLDTAAPYEQYFGPGTRLTVT.

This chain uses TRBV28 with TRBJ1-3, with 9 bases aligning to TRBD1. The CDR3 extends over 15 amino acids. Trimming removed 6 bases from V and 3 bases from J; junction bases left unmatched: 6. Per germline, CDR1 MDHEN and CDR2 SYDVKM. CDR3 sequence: CASSRTGVNGNTIYF. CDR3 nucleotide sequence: TGTGCCAGCAGCAGGACAGGGGTAAATGGAAACACCATATATTTT.

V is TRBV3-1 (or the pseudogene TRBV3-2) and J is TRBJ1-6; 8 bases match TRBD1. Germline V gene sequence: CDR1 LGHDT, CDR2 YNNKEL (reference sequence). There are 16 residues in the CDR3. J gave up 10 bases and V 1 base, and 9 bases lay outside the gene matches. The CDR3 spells CASSQVYGTGYSPLHF. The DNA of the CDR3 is TGTGCCAGCAGCCAAGTGTACGGGACAGGTTACTCACCCCTCCACTTT.

CDR3 protein: CSVRAGAGQPQHF. The CDR3 nucleotides are TGCAGCGTCCGGGCGGGGGCAGGTCAGCCCCAGCATTTT. The chain links TRBV29-1 to TRBJ1-5; possible D gene TRBD1, 6 bases. Germline V gene data show CDR1 as SQVTM and CDR2 as ANQGSEA. The CDR3 contains 13 residues. V lost 6 bases and J 6 bases, leaving 15 bases between the germline ends.

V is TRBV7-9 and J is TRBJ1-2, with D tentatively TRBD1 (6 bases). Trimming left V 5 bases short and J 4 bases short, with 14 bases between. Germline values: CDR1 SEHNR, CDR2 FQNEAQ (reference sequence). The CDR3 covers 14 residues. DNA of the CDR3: TGTGCCAGCAGCCCACGGGACACGTCCTATGGCTACACCTTC. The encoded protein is CASSPRDTSYGYTF.

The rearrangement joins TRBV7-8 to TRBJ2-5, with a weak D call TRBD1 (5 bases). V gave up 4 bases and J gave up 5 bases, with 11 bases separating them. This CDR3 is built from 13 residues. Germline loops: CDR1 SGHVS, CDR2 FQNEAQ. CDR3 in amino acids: CASSWGRSETQYF. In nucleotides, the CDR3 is TGTGCCAGCAGCTGGGGCCGCTCGGAGACCCAGTACTTC.

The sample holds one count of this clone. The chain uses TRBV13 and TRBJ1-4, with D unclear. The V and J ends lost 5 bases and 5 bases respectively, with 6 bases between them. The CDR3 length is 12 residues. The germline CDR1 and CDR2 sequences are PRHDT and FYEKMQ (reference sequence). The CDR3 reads CASSGGNEKLFF. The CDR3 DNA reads TGTGCCAGCAGCGGAGGAAATGAAAAACTGTTTTTT.